The clone carrying this TCR beta chain was counted only a few times. V dropped 7 bases and J dropped 9; count of bases not matched to a gene: 8. The V gene's germline CDR1 is MNHEY and CDR2 SVGAGI. The CDR3 runs to 14 residues. The source of the sample is a study of cytomegalovirus exposure and HLA in healthy donors. The study ran its PCR with 60 Vbeta and 13 Jbeta primers. TCRdb's table, derived via immunoSEQ multiplex PCR, lists solely in-frame clones and lacks some. The table has 100,000 to 150,000 clones, approximately 80% seen once. V and J are TRBV6-5 and TRBJ1-6, with 8 bases identical to TRBD1. The sequence derives from a young woman in good health and CMV-seropositive. Sample: PBMCs. Here the CDR3 reads CASNDRGRGSPLHF. CDR3 nucleotides: TGTGCCAGCAATGACAGGGGACGAGGTTCACCCCTCCACTTT.